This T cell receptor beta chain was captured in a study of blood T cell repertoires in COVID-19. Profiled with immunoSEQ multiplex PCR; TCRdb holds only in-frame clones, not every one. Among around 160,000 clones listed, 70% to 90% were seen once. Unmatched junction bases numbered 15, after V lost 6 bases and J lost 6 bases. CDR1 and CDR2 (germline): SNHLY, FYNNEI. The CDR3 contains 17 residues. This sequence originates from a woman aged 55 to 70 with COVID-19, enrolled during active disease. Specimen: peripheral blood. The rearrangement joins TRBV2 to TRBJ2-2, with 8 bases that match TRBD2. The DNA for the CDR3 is TGTGCCAGCAGCGACCTCGTTTTGGCTAGCGGGTCCGGGGAGCTGTTTTTT. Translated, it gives CASSDLVLASGSGELFF.